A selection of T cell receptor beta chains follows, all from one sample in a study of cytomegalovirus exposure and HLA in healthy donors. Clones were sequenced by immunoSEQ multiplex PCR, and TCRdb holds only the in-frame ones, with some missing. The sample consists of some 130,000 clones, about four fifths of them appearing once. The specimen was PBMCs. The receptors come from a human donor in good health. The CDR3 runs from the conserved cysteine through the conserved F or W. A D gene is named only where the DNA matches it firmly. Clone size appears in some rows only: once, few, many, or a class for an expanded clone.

cdr3_nt: TGTGCCAGTAGTAGTCAGGGCAATGAGCAGTTCTTC
cdr3_aa: CASSSQGNEQFF
j_call: TRBJ2-1
clone_size: few
d_call: -
v_call: TRBV19

cdr3_nt: TGTGCCAGCAGCTTGGGAGACGGGGGGGCCAACGAGCAGTACTTC
cdr3_aa: CASSLGDGGANEQYF
j_call: TRBJ2-7
clone_size: -
d_call: TRBD2
v_call: TRBV5-8

cdr3_nt: TGCGCCAGCAGCTTGGCCAGCACTACGCCTAGCACAGATACGCAGTATTTT
cdr3_aa: CASSLASTTPSTDTQYF
j_call: TRBJ2-3
clone_size: -
d_call: -
v_call: TRBV5-1

cdr3_nt: TGCGCCAGCAGCTTCCAGGAGACCCAGTACTTC
cdr3_aa: CASSFQETQYF
j_call: TRBJ2-5
clone_size: once
d_call: -
v_call: TRBV5-1

cdr3_nt: TGTGCCAGTAGTAACAGGGGAAACACTGAAGCTTTCTTT
cdr3_aa: CASSNRGNTEAFF
j_call: TRBJ1-1
clone_size: once
d_call: TRBD1
v_call: TRBV19

cdr3_nt: TGCGCCAGCAGTGTATTCCCCACCGGGGAGCTGTTTTTT
cdr3_aa: CASSVFPTGELFF
j_call: TRBJ2-2
clone_size: -
d_call: -
v_call: TRBV10-1

cdr3_nt: TGTGCCAGCAGTTTCCTGAGGTCCTACGAGCAGTACTTC
cdr3_aa: CASSFLRSYEQYF
j_call: TRBJ2-7
clone_size: -
d_call: -
v_call: TRBV28

cdr3_nt: TGTGCCAGCAGCTTAGCGGGGCACCAACAAGAGACCCAGTACTTC
cdr3_aa: CASSLAGHQQETQYF
j_call: TRBJ2-5
clone_size: -
d_call: -
v_call: TRBV7-2

cdr3_nt: TGTGCCAGCAGTTTGACAGGCCCCTCTGGGGCCAACGTCCTGACTTTC
cdr3_aa: CASSLTGPSGANVLTF
j_call: TRBJ2-6
clone_size: -
d_call: -
v_call: TRBV27

cdr3_nt: TGTGCCAGCAGCCCTGTGCGCCTGCAAGAGACCCAGTACTTC
cdr3_aa: CASSPVRLQETQYF
j_call: TRBJ2-5
clone_size: few
d_call: -
v_call: TRBV7-8

cdr3_nt: TGCGCCAGCAGCCCCGGACTAGCGGGGCAAGAGACCCAGTACTTC
cdr3_aa: CASSPGLAGQETQYF
j_call: TRBJ2-5
clone_size: -
d_call: TRBD2
v_call: TRBV5-1

cdr3_nt: TGTGCCAGCAGTGAAACGAAAACTACAGGGGAGCAGTTCTTC
cdr3_aa: CASSETKTTGEQFF
j_call: TRBJ2-1
clone_size: -
d_call: -
v_call: TRBV2

cdr3_nt: TGTGCCAGCAACAAGAAACAGGATTTGGGCTATGGCTACACCTTC
cdr3_aa: CASNKKQDLGYGYTF
j_call: TRBJ1-2
clone_size: -
d_call: -
v_call: TRBV21-1

cdr3_nt: TGTGCCAGCAGTTACGGACAGGGGAAATCCCTCGAGCAGTACTTC
cdr3_aa: CASSYGQGKSLEQYF
j_call: TRBJ2-7
clone_size: -
d_call: TRBD1
v_call: TRBV6-5

cdr3_nt: TGCGCCAGCAGCGTGGGAGGGGGCAATCAGCCCCAGCATTTT
cdr3_aa: CASSVGGGNQPQHF
j_call: TRBJ1-5
clone_size: -
d_call: -
v_call: TRBV4-1

cdr3_nt: TGCGCCAGCAGCTTGACTAGCGCAGATACGCAGTATTTT
cdr3_aa: CASSLTSADTQYF
j_call: TRBJ2-3
clone_size: -
d_call: TRBD2
v_call: TRBV5-1

cdr3_nt: TGTGCCAGTAGTGTGGGACAAGGGAACACTGAAGCTTTCTTT
cdr3_aa: CASSVGQGNTEAFF
j_call: TRBJ1-1
clone_size: -
d_call: -
v_call: TRBV19

cdr3_nt: TGTGCCACCAGCAGATCCGGGGGAGAGGGCTACGAGCAGTACTTC
cdr3_aa: CATSRSGGEGYEQYF
j_call: TRBJ2-7
clone_size: -
d_call: -
v_call: TRBV15

cdr3_nt: TGTGCCAGCAGCTTAGAATATGGAAGGGGCCGACAGGGCGTTTACAATGAGCAGTTCTTC
cdr3_aa: CASSLEYGRGRQGVYNEQFF
j_call: TRBJ2-1
clone_size: once
d_call: TRBD1
v_call: TRBV7-6

cdr3_nt: TGTGCCAGCAGCTTGCAGGGGAACACTGAAGCTTTCTTT
cdr3_aa: CASSLQGNTEAFF
j_call: TRBJ1-1
clone_size: once
d_call: -
v_call: TRBV5-4

cdr3_nt: TGCGCCAGCAGCGCTGACAGGGGAGGTTCTTCTGATTCACCCCTCCACTTT
cdr3_aa: CASSADRGGSSDSPLHF
j_call: TRBJ1-6
clone_size: -
d_call: TRBD1
v_call: TRBV5-1

cdr3_nt: TGCGCCAGCAGCTTGGGGGGACAGGGGGCCTACGAGCAGTACTTC
cdr3_aa: CASSLGGQGAYEQYF
j_call: TRBJ2-7
clone_size: once
d_call: TRBD1
v_call: TRBV5-1

cdr3_nt: TGTGCCAGCAGCTCCAGGGTGTGGGGCTACACCTTC
cdr3_aa: CASSSRVWGYTF
j_call: TRBJ1-2
clone_size: -
d_call: -
v_call: TRBV13

cdr3_nt: TGTGCCAGTAAAGGGGGAAACAGGGGGCCAAACTCACCCCTCCACTTT
cdr3_aa: CASKGGNRGPNSPLHF
j_call: TRBJ1-6
clone_size: -
d_call: TRBD1
v_call: TRBV28

cdr3_nt: TGTGCCAGCAGTTTCGCGACAGGGCAAGATACGCAGTATTTT
cdr3_aa: CASSFATGQDTQYF
j_call: TRBJ2-3
clone_size: -
d_call: TRBD1
v_call: TRBV28

cdr3_nt: TGTGCCAGCAGCCAAGACGACAGGACGACCACTGAAGCTTTCTTT
cdr3_aa: CASSQDDRTTTEAFF
j_call: TRBJ1-1
clone_size: -
d_call: -
v_call: TRBV4-2

cdr3_nt: TGTGCCAGCAGTTACCCGAGACAGGGGAACTATGGCTACACCTTC
cdr3_aa: CASSYPRQGNYGYTF
j_call: TRBJ1-2
clone_size: few
d_call: TRBD1
v_call: TRBV6-6

cdr3_nt: TGTGCCAGCAGCCGGACAGTGAACACCGGGGAGCTGTTTTTT
cdr3_aa: CASSRTVNTGELFF
j_call: TRBJ2-2
clone_size: -
d_call: -
v_call: TRBV5-4

cdr3_nt: TGTGCCAGCAGCTTATTCAACCGGGACAGGGTTGTGGACCCCCTTGGCTACACCTTC
cdr3_aa: CASSLFNRDRVVDPLGYTF
j_call: TRBJ1-2
clone_size: many
d_call: TRBD1
v_call: TRBV7-2